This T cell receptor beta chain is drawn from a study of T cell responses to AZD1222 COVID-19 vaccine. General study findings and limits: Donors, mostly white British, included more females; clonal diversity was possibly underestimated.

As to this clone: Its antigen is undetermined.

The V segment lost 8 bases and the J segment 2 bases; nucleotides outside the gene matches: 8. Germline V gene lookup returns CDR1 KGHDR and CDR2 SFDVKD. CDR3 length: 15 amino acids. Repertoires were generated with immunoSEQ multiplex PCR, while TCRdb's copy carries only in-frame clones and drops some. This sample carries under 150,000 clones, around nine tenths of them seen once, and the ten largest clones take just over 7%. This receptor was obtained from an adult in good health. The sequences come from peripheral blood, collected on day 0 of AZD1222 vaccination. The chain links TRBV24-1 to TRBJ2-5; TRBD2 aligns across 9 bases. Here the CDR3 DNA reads TGTGCCACCACTGAGTCTAGCGGGGCTCAAGAGACCCAGTACTTC. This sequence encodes CATTESSGAQETQYF.